Sequencing of this TCR beta chain was carried out in a study of neurological immune-mediated disorders. Study context: Of the approximately 35 patients who had multiple sclerosis, about 31 had the relapsing-remitting form and 3 had the secondary progressive form.

The study, taken as a whole, reports: In multiple sclerosis patients, the repertoire cluster was unrelated to clinical or MRI findings.

This clonotype has a count of ten or more. Its specificity is unknown. 5'RACE with 10-nucleotide random UMIs generated the cDNA. TCRdb analysed the 5' RACE reads with MiXCR anew, one entry per CDR3 protein. The sample includes about 95,000 distinct CDR3 sequences, roughly 4% seen only once; the top ten take around 6%. The V end lost 1 base, the J end lost 4 bases, and 11 bases lay between the germline ends. CDR1 SGHTA and CDR2 FQGNSA come from the germline V gene. The CDR3 runs to 15 residues. The sequencing sample was made of PBMCs. The J gene is TRBJ2-1, the V gene TRBV7-2, with D hard to call. The receptor was isolated from a young woman with multiple sclerosis. The CDR3 DNA is TGTGCCAGCAGCTTAGTAACTATCGGGTACAATGAGCAGTTCTTC. It specifies CASSLVTIGYNEQFF.